This T cell receptor (beta chain) was identified in a study of T cell responses to AZD1222 COVID-19 vaccine. Whole-study findings and limits: Every sample of the repertoires postdated the peak T cell response.

Libraries were prepared by immunoSEQ multiplex PCR; TCRdb keeps only in-frame clonotypes and omits some of them. In the table there are some 110,000 clones, roughly 92% of which are singletons. CDR3 length: 11 residues. Deletions cut 6 bases from V and 5 bases from J, with 10 bases between. In germline, CDR1 is SQVTM, CDR2 ANQGSEA. Comments on this clone: Its antigen is not identified.

The material sequenced was peripheral blood, taken on day 0 of AZD1222 vaccination. V and J are TRBV29-1 and TRBJ1-1, with D maybe TRBD1 (5 bases). The receptor's source is an adult in good health. CDR3 region: CSVSSGTEAFF. The CDR3 DNA reads as TGCAGCGTCTCTTCAGGGACTGAAGCTTTCTTT. Full variable domain (rest looked up from reference TRBV29-1 and TRBJ1-1): SAVISQKPSRDICQRGTSLTIQCQVDSQVTMMFWYRQQPGQSLTLIATANQGSEATYESGFVIDKFPISRPNLTFSTLTVSNMSPEDSSIYLCSVSSGTEAFFGQGTRLTVV.